This T cell receptor beta chain was found in a study of T cell responses to AZD1222 COVID-19 vaccine. In germline, CDR1 is MNHEY, CDR2 SMNVEV (reference sequence). Trimming removed 0 bases from V and 5 bases from J, with 4 bases in between. The CDR3 is made up of 12 amino acids. Assay used: immunoSEQ multiplex PCR; TCRdb lists only in-frame clones, some missing. The sample shows 110,000 or so clones, 88% of them seen only once. The V and J genes are TRBV27 and TRBJ2-5; D is unclear. The source material was peripheral blood, sampled on day 0 of AZD1222 vaccination. This receptor was taken from an adult in good health. DNA for the CDR3: TGTGCCAGCAGTTTATCGTGGGAGACCCAGTACTTC. Translation gives CASSLSWETQYF.